This T cell receptor (beta chain) was identified in a study of cytomegalovirus exposure and HLA in healthy donors. Overall study findings and caveats: In all likelihood, a cluster of highly shared sequence variants was a sequencing artifact. Reports indicated that the classifier achieved high specificity and sensitivity in diagnosing cytomegalovirus status.

Both 60 Vbeta primers and 13 Jbeta primers went into the PCR. As processed by the authors: As a later analysis found, there were 60 million to 90 million unique TCR beta chains, of which approximately 10 million were shared. The method was immunoSEQ multiplex PCR; TCRdb's version includes in-frame clones alone and lacks a portion of them. V, J and clone size were drawn from that table, and D and trimming were deduced from the DNA. This sample carries over 150,000 clones, 65% to 85% of them seen once, and the ten largest clones take about 2.6%. This CDR3 spans 17 amino acids. Germline CDR1 and CDR2: SGHRS and YFSETQ. V shed 4 bases, J shed 7 bases, and the junction held 15 bases outside the gene matches. Worth noting for this clone: The antigen is unknown.

Sequencing was done on a sample of PBMCs. The chain combines TRBV5-1 with TRBJ1-4; TRBD1 aligns across 8 bases. The clonotype was recovered from a woman in her thirties or forties in good health and CMV-seropositive. CDR3 bases: TGCGCCAGCAGCCTATCCCGAGGACAGGGAAGTGGTGAAAAACTGTTTTTT. This gives the protein CASSLSRGQGSGEKLFF.